The 10 T cell receptor beta chains reported below all come from one sample, sequenced in a study of molecular identifiers for immune sequencing clone quantification. Each CDR3 protein is one row after TCRdb ran MiXCR on the PCR reads. This table has hundreds of thousands of distinct CDR3 sequences, roughly 25% appearing once. Sequencing was carried out using naive CD8+ T cells from blood, with Jurkat cell RNA spiked in. Sample subset: FACS-sorted CD8+CD4-CCR7+CD45RA+ naive T cells. All receptors come from a human donor in good health. Some libraries in this study had Jurkat cell RNA spiked in.

This clonotype was seen once. With a much larger clone just one base away, this may be a read error. The rearrangement joins TRBV5-1 to TRBJ2-7, with 7 nucleotides matching TRBD2. CDR3 length: 15 amino acids. Germline assignment: CDR1 SGHRS and CDR2 YFSETQ. The CDR3: CASSLGGGASYEQHF. DNA of the CDR3: TGCGCCAGCAGCTTGGGCGGGGGTGCCTCCTACGAGCAGCACTTC.

This clonotype was recorded at least ten times. In DNA, the CDR3 is TGCAGCGTTGGCGCGGGGCGGCTAGGCAGCGCAGATACGCAGTATTTT. It specifies CSVGAGRLGSADTQYF. The chain uses TRBV29-1 and TRBJ2-3, with D maybe TRBD2 (6 bases). The germline V gene has CDR1 SQVTM and CDR2 ANQGSEA. V was cut by 4 bases and J by 4 bases, with 21 bases left in between. This CDR3 region has 16 residues.

This clonotype was seen only a few times. The rearrangement uses TRBV7-9 and TRBJ2-7, with 8 bases matching TRBD1. V shed 4 bases, J shed 3 bases, and the junction held 8 bases outside the gene matches. The CDR3 runs to 15 residues. In germline, CDR1 is SEHNR, CDR2 FQNEAQ (reference sequence). The CDR3, as DNA: TGTGCCAGCAGCTCCCCCGGGACAGGCTTCTACGAGCAGTACTTC. It is translated as CASSSPGTGFYEQYF.

This clonotype was observed a few times. V and J are TRBV19 and TRBJ2-3; TRBD2 aligns across 13 bases. CDR1 is LNHDA, CDR2 SQIVND, per germline (reference sequence). The J segment lost 4 bases and the V segment lost 5 bases, leaving 6 bases of the junction unmatched. The CDR3 spans 16 residues. CDR3 in amino acids: CASSGGLAGIPDTQYF. The CDR3 nucleotides are TGTGCCAGTAGTGGGGGACTAGCGGGGATTCCAGATACGCAGTATTTT. The complete variable domain, with remaining parts taken from reference TRBV19 and TRBJ2-3, reads DGGITQSPKYLFRKEGQNVTLSCEQNLNHDAMYWYRQDPGQGLRLIYYSQIVNDFQKGDIAEGYSVSREKKESFPLTVTSAQKNPTAFYLCASSGGLAGIPDTQYFGPGTRLTVL.

This clonotype has only a few counts. The chain recombines TRBV18 with TRBJ1-2; TRBD1 aligns across 8 bases. Looked up from germline, CDR1 is KGHSH and CDR2 is LQKENI. The CDR3 runs to 15 residues. V dropped 3 bases and J dropped 3; count of bases not matched to a gene: 6. CDR3 DNA sequence: TGTGCCAGCTCACCCGGGACAGGCGAATACTATGGCTACACCTTC. Translation: CASSPGTGEYYGYTF.

This clonotype was counted ten times or more. The V call is TRBV7-9, the J call TRBJ2-7, with D perhaps TRBD2 (5 bases). Germline assignment: CDR1 SEHNR and CDR2 FQNEAQ (reference sequence). Trimming removed 7 bases from V and 7 bases from J, with 17 bases in between. The CDR3 consists of 13 residues. CDR3 region: CASTFVPAGEQYF. For the CDR3, the DNA is TGTGCCAGCACATTTGTCCCGGCGGGTGAGCAGTACTTC. Full variable domain (outside the CDR3, taken from reference TRBV7-9 and TRBJ2-7): DTGVSQNPRHKITKRGQNVTFRCDPISEHNRLYWYRQTLGQGPEFLTYFQNEAQLEKSRLLSDRFSAERPKGSFSTLEIQRTEQGDSAMYLCASTFVPAGEQYFGPGTRLTVT.

This clonotype has at least ten counts. This sequence joins TRBV4-2 and TRBJ2-7; no definite D call. V gave up 1 base and J gave up 3 bases, with 7 bases separating them. Germline V CDR1 and CDR2: LGHNA, YNFKEQ. CDR3 length: 13 residues. CDR3 protein: CASSQGAYYEQYF. CDR3 bases: TGTGCCAGCAGCCAAGGAGCCTACTACGAGCAGTACTTC.

This clonotype was detected ten times or more. The genes are TRBV27 and TRBJ1-5; 7 bases match TRBD1. With 6 bases clipped from V and 4 bases from J, the junction kept 3 bases outside the gene matches. The germline CDR1 and CDR2 sequences are MNHEY and SMNVEV (reference sequence). This CDR3 is built from 13 residues. This CDR3 is CASSRTGNQPQHF. The DNA for the CDR3 is TGTGCCAGCAGCCGGACAGGTAATCAGCCCCAGCATTTT.

This clonotype appeared a few times. The J gene is TRBJ2-1, the V gene TRBV23-1; the match to TRBD1 covers 10 bases. TRBV23-1 is labeled an ORF, and its function is uncertain. The CDR3 has 17 amino acids. J was trimmed by 9 bases and V by 0 bases; bases with no gene match: 11. The CDR3 loop is CASSQSGGTGVGCEQFF. The CDR3 bases are TGCGCCAGCAGTCAATCGGGGGGGACAGGGGTCGGGTGTGAGCAGTTCTTC.

In its sample, this clonotype was seen many times. V usage is TRBV4-1 and J usage is TRBJ1-5, with D hard to call. CDR1 is MGHRA, CDR2 YSYEKL, per germline. The CDR3 length is 16 residues. The V end was cut by 1 base, the J end by 2 bases, with 12 bases between. This chain's CDR3 is CASSQVALSGNQPQHF. Here the CDR3 DNA reads TGCGCCAGCAGCCAAGTTGCGTTATCCGGCAATCAGCCCCAGCATTTT.